This T cell receptor beta chain originates from a study of T cell changes during pregnancy in multiple sclerosis. CDR3 length: 10 residues. With 0 bases removed from V and 9 bases from J, the gap between germline ends came to 3 bases. The germline V gene encodes CDR1 DFQATT and CDR2 SNEGSKA (reference sequence). This table comes from immunoSEQ multiplex PCR, and its TCRdb copy is limited to in-frame clones, with some not included. This sample yields about 94,000 clones, of which approximately 93% are seen a single time; 0.99% belongs to the top ten. This specimen consisted of peripheral blood, obtained after pregnancy. The chain recombines TRBV20-1 with TRBJ2-1; D unresolved. The source of this sequence is a female donor with multiple sclerosis, enrolled in a pregnancy study. The CDR3 loop reads CSAREREQFF. CDR3 DNA: TGCAGTGCTAGAGAGCGTGAGCAGTTCTTC.